Shown below are 2 T cell receptor beta chains from a single sample sequenced in a study of blood T cell repertoires in COVID-19. TCRdb keeps only in-frame clones here, not all; method: immunoSEQ multiplex PCR. The sample carries some 400,000 clones, 90% recorded once. The sequenced material came from peripheral blood. These TCRs come from a man aged 18-30 years with active or convalescent COVID-19.

J is TRBJ1-1 and V is TRBV29-1, with 7 bases identical to TRBD1. V lost 6 bases, J lost 1 base, and 2 bases stayed unmatched. The CDR3 is 12 amino acids. CDR1 SQVTM and CDR2 ANQGSEA come from the germline V gene. CDR3 coding DNA: TGCAGCGTATGGACAGGGAACACTGAAGCTTTCTTT. This encodes CSVWTGNTEAFF.

V gene TRBV4-3 combines with J gene TRBJ2-7; 10 positions agree with TRBD2. V lost 3 bases, J lost 3 bases, and 14 bases stayed unmatched. The germline V gene has CDR1 LGHNA and CDR2 YSLEER. The CDR3 has 18 residues. CDR3 amino acids: CASSHSNPGASGSYEQYF. CDR3 DNA sequence: TGCGCCAGCAGCCACTCTAACCCTGGGGCTAGCGGGAGCTACGAGCAGTACTTC.